The TCR beta chain under discussion was sequenced for a study of chemoradiotherapy in HPV16-positive cancers. Findings of the study overall: HPV-responsive T-cell expansion during chemoradiotherapy was linked to improved recurrence-free survival in HPV16-positive patients.

Germline V lookup: CDR1 SGHTA, CDR2 FQGTGA. The V gene lost 4 bases and the J gene lost 4 bases, with 16 bases spanning the gap. This CDR3 comprises 15 residues. Data came from immunoSEQ multiplex PCR; TCRdb stores just in-frame clones and leaves some out. The table includes 2,500 to 3,500 clones, 70% to 80% detected once. Notes on this clone: Its antigen is not known.

J is TRBJ1-2 and V is TRBV7-3, with D tentatively TRBD1 (6 bases). The sequence derives from a human donor with HPV-associated anogenital cancer. The starting material was tumor tissue, obtained from a patient who underwent chemoradiotherapy. The CDR3, as DNA: TGTGCCAGCAGCTCGGCTGGGGGCGCCGGCTATGGCTACACCTTC. Protein: CASSSAGGAGYGYTF. The full variable domain, its missing parts supplied by reference TRBV7-3 and TRBJ1-2, is GAGVSQTPSNKVTEKGKYVELRCDPISGHTALYWYRQSLGQGPEFLIYFQGTGAADDSGLPNDRFFAVRPEGSVSTLKIQRTERGDSAVYLCASSSAGGAGYGYTFGSGTRLTVV.